This TCR beta chain stems from a study of blood T cells in healthy people across ages (dated by TCRdb to between 2014 and 2017). The study in broad terms: In model experiments, template switching captured about one uniquely barcoded TCR beta cDNA molecule for every two T cells. To track age-related changes in TCR beta repertoire diversity, the study relied on deep sequencing normalized with unique cDNA molecular identifiers. Donors were grouped into four age groups: young (average about 15 years), middle-aged (over 35), aged (approximately 58) and long-lived (about 90). To avoid experimental bias, donors of different ages were distributed randomly across sequencing lanes. Two additional independent replicas of 1 million unique cDNA reads from the same blood draw were analyzed for two donors (one aged 18 to 30 and one aged 80 or older).

As for this clonotype: It lacks a known antigen. It has no much larger one-base neighbor in the sample; base qualities were not kept.

The roughly 38 donors, aged roughly 6 to 95 years, were systemically healthy Caucasian individuals from Russia. Each donor gave ten milliliters of peripheral blood, collected into EDTA-treated Vacutainer tubes. Ficoll-Paque density-gradient centrifugation was used to isolate PBMCs, with at least 6.5 million per sample. Trizol reagent was used to extract total RNA from PBMCs, with at least 6 micrograms per sample. For every donor, flow cytometry on a PBMC aliquot measured the percentage of naive CD45RAhigh/CD27high T cells. Beyond this particular receptor, the publication reports: Since profiling was done on bulk unsorted PBMCs, naive and antigen-experienced compartments could not be conclusively compared. Observed TCR beta diversity correlated strongly with the percentage of naive T cells measured by flow cytometry. Estimates of total diversity based on one million sequenced T cells were regarded as lower bounds and as underestimates. Compared with the aged group, more naive CD4+ T cells, fewer expanded clones and increased TCR diversity were shown by the long-lived group, suggesting age selection. As age increased, observed TCR beta diversity per million T cells dropped in a roughly linear way, and a significant reduction was already evident by age around 41. Because the CMV infection status of the donors was unknown, age-related changes in expanded clonotypes may potentially have been confounded.

According to the germline V gene, CDR1 reads SNHLY and CDR2 reads FYNNEI. V was cut back by 0 bases and J by 3 bases, leaving a gap of 8 bases between them. The CDR3 contains 14 residues, cysteine and phenylalanine counted. The retained sequence is limited to the CDR3, 42 bases, with the frame set at the first base. Receptor amplification or capture employed 5' RACE. The run used an Illumina HiSeq 2500. The second PCR ran for about 6 to 11 cycles and used a J-beta primer mix along with a sample-barcoded 5' primer. A unique molecular identifier was introduced onto each TCR beta cDNA molecule by a template-switch 5' adaptor carrying 12 random nucleotides. Each sample yielded at least 3 million CDR3-containing paired-end reads. First-strand cDNA was synthesized from all RNA with the Mint cDNA synthesis kit, primed by a TRBC-specific oligonucleotide. After uracil-DNA glycosylase treatment, a first 18-cycle PCR used universal primers M1SS and BC2_uni_R on all cDNA. The original pipeline was this. Each sample was normalized by randomly selecting 1 million high-quality reads, each carrying a distinct molecular identifier. Instead of being binned into consensus sequences, reads that shared molecular identifiers were thrown out. MiTCR, with a Q25 quality threshold and the strictest error-elimination algorithm, was used for CDR3 identification, clonotype clustering and error correction. A nonparametric unseen species model using Euler transformation provided a lower-bound estimate of total TCR beta diversity. TCRdb passed the public sequencing reads through fastp at Q25 and MiXCR, retaining productive beta sequences. Under each unique CDR3 protein, matching rows form one entry showing the most common genes and DNA. These V and J calls derive from TCRdb rather than the authors' analysis. The sample records some 1.4 million distinct CDR3 sequences, 40% to 50% of which are singletons. The top ten clones comprise around 8% of the sample.

The receptor was isolated from a woman between 18 and 29 years old in good health. The rearranged chain carries TRBV2 and TRBJ2-5; a tentative D call is TRBD1 (6 bases match). Material for sequencing was blood. The sequence in DNA is TGTGCCAGCAGTGAAGCGCACAGGGAAGAGACCCAGTACTTC. It encodes CASSEAHREETQYF.